This T cell receptor beta chain was captured by sequencing in a study of vaccination effects on CD4 cells after COVID-19. On the study more broadly: PBMC cultures contained over 1.5 million cells per well, approximately 10 IU/ml IL-2 and 10 ug/ml peptides. Study-level findings and limits: The study found marked clonal contraction of infection- and vaccine-induced clones late after vaccination.

Profiling relied on immunoSEQ multiplex PCR, and the TCRdb table lists in-frame clones only, not all of them. The sample yields roughly 56,000 clones, around three quarters seen once. CDR3 size: 16 residues. V lost 3 bases, J lost 2 bases, and 3 bases stayed unmatched. Germline V gene lookup returns CDR1 SGHTA and CDR2 FQGTGA. CD4+ T cell isolation took place after nine to eleven days of culture. Nobody among the vaccine recipients had prior SARS-CoV-2 infection (nucleocapsid antibodies were negative). A note on this clone: Antigen: not known.

The rearrangement links TRBV7-3 to TRBJ2-1; 11 bases align to TRBD2. The source is a human donor who received a COVID-19 vaccine. Sequenced material: CD4+ T cells from PBMCs cultured without peptide, taken before COVID-19 vaccination. The CDR3 loop reads CASSFSGGATYNEQFF. For the CDR3, the DNA is TGTGCCAGCAGCTTTAGCGGGGGGGCAACCTACAATGAGCAGTTCTTC. Drawing the rest from reference TRBV7-3 and TRBJ2-1, the complete variable domain is GAGVSQTPSNKVTEKGKYVELRCDPISGHTALYWYRQSLGQGPEFLIYFQGTGAADDSGLPNDRFFAVRPEGSVSTLKIQRTERGDSAVYLCASSFSGGATYNEQFFGPGTRLTVL.